The text below deals with one T cell receptor (beta chain). This record belongs to a study of blood T cell repertoires in COVID-19. Germline assignment: CDR1 SGHRS and CDR2 YFSETQ. Trimming took 5 bases from V and 3 from J, leaving 20 bases between them. There are 16 residues in the CDR3. Authors' data handling: Counts of nucleated cells, estimated from reference gene primer amplification, were obtained. The data were produced by immunoSEQ multiplex PCR, yet TCRdb's version contains in-frame clones alone and is incomplete. V and J calls and clone size are copied from that table; D and trimming were computed from the DNA. The sample has around 35,000 clones; around 87% are singletons.

The chain uses TRBV5-1 and TRBJ1-2; possible D gene TRBD1, 6 bases. This sequence was found in a human donor in a cohort sampled during active COVID-19. Sequencing used peripheral blood. CDR3 sequence reads: CASRLITGRVDYGYTF. The DNA of the CDR3 is TGCGCCAGCAGGTTGATTACAGGGCGGGTTGACTATGGCTACACCTTC.